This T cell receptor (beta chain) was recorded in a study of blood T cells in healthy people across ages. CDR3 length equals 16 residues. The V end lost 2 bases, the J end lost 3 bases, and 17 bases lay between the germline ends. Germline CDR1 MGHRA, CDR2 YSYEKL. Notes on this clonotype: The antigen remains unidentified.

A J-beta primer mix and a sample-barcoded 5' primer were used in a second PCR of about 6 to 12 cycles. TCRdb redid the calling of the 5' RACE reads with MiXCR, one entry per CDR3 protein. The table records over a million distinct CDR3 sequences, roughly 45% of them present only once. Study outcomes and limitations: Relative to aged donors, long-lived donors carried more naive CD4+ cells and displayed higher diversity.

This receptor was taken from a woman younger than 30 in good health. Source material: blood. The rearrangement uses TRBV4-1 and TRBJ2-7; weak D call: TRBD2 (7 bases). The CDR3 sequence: CASSQPHKGGFYEQYF. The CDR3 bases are TGCGCCAGCAGCCAACCCCATAAGGGGGGGTTCTACGAGCAGTACTTC.